This T cell receptor (beta chain) appears in the sequencing data of a study of T cell repertoires in cytomegalovirus infection. Looking at the study overall: Matching HLA type and CMV infection were both indicated by public TCR beta signatures.

This clonotype occurred a few times. What it recognizes is unknown. Overall study findings and caveats: Carriers of CMV plus the relevant HLA were identified by cumulative public TCR beta family frequency. Across the ex vivo response, the dominant clonotypes were HLA-C-restricted CMV-specific TCR beta clonotypes.

Via MiXCR, TCRdb re-called the reads, giving one row per CDR3 protein. This sample has a few hundred thousand distinct CDR3 sequences, with 15% to 20% found just once. The TCR sequence derives from a human donor in good health (CMV status not recorded). Some clones in this sample may be carry-over from other donors' samples. Sequences were obtained from PBMCs.

The CDR3 DNA reads TGTGCCAGCAGCCCTGGGACAGGAGGGATATTCTACGAGCAGTACTTC. The encoded protein is CASSPGTGGIFYEQYF. This sequence joins TRBV7-2 and TRBJ2-7, with 8 bases that match TRBD1. The CDR3 consists of 16 residues. The V segment lost 5 bases and the J segment 3 bases; nucleotides outside the gene matches: 12. Looked up from germline, CDR1 is SGHTA and CDR2 is FQGNSA.